The rows below give T cell receptor beta chains drawn from one sample of a study of cytomegalovirus exposure and HLA in healthy donors. Sequencing was performed with immunoSEQ multiplex PCR; in TCRdb, only in-frame clones are kept and a portion is missing. The data show about 140,000 clones, approximately 80% seen once. Sequenced input: PBMCs. The receptors stem from a man in his forties or fifties in good health and CMV-seronegative. Both conserved end residues are part of each CDR3. Each record gives: J gene, V gene, D gene, CDR3 protein. D genes are given only for firm matches.

TRBJ2-7 | TRBV5-1 | - | CASSEQGVTYEQYF
TRBJ2-3 | TRBV5-6 | TRBD2 | CASSTRRTSGTDTQYF
TRBJ2-7 | TRBV7-2 | TRBD2 | CASSPTSGRYEQYF
TRBJ2-7 | TRBV28 | TRBD1 | CASSRTGGFVYEQYF
TRBJ2-5 | TRBV5-4 | TRBD1 | CASTFGQEQETQYF
TRBJ1-2 | TRBV9 | - | CASSGGQNYGYTF
TRBJ2-7 | TRBV14 | TRBD2 | CASSPSGTSGRPQYF
TRBJ2-1 | TRBV9 | TRBD2 | CASSPGIAGEGFEFF
TRBJ2-1 | TRBV7-6 | - | CASSSRLVSNEQFF
TRBJ1-2 | TRBV28 | TRBD1 | CASSAPLGQATIFGGYTF
TRBJ2-1 | TRBV30 | - | CAWSDRAPNSYNEQFF
TRBJ2-2 | TRBV10-2 | - | CASSDRTQSNTGELFF
TRBJ1-1 | TRBV9 | TRBD1 | CASSPQTGGEAFF
TRBJ1-2 | TRBV6-5 | - | CASRGVFYGYTF
TRBJ1-5 | TRBV19 | - | CASSMGGTNQPQHF
TRBJ1-5 | TRBV30 | - | CAWRAIEGPQHF
TRBJ2-7 | TRBV5-1 | TRBD1 | CASSSGQGAYEQYF
TRBJ2-1 | TRBV5-1 | - | CASSYGTLDNEQFF